Ten or more counts support the clone carrying this T cell receptor beta chain. The data are from a study of T-cell memory formation after mild COVID-19. The trim removed 5 bases at V and 2 bases at J, leaving 9 bases unmatched. The CDR3 is 15 amino acids. CDR1 and CDR2 from the germline V gene are ENHRY and SYGVKD. Each CDR3 protein is one row after TCRdb ran MiXCR on the 5' RACE reads. This sample has 500,000 to 550,000 distinct CDR3 sequences, with roughly 20% found just once. What was sequenced was PBMCs or a T cell subset sorted from them (not recorded which). This TCR came from an adult woman who had mild COVID-19 (a few samples of this study predate the infection). Cell type and time point are not known. V gene TRBV10-3 combines with J gene TRBJ2-7; TRBD2 matches at 7 bases. The CDR3 loop reads CAISLTSLGTYEQYF. DNA of the CDR3: TGTGCCATCAGTCTGACTAGCTTGGGAACCTACGAGCAGTACTTC.